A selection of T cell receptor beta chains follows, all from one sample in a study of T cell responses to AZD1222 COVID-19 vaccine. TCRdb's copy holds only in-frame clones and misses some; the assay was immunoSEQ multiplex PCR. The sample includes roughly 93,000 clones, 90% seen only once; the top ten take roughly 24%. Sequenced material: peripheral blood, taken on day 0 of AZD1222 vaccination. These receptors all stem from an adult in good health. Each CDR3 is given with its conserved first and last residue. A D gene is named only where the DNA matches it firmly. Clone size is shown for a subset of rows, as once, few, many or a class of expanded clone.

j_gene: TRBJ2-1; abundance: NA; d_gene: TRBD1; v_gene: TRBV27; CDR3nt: TGTGCCAGCAGTTTACAGGGGGCAGGGGAGCAGTTCTTC; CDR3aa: CASSLQGAGEQFF
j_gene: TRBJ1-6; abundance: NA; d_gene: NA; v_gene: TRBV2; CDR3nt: TGTGCCAGCAGGGACGGACCCAAACCCCTCCACTTT; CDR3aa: CASRDGPKPLHF
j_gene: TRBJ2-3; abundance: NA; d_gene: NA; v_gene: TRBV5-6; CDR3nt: TGTGCCAGCAGCTTGGTAGACTCCACAGATACGCAGTATTTT; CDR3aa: CASSLVDSTDTQYF
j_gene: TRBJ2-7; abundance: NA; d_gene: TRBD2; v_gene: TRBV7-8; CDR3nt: TGTGCCAGCTCTGGGGCGGGAGGGGTCTCCTACGAGCAGTACTTC; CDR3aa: CASSGAGGVSYEQYF
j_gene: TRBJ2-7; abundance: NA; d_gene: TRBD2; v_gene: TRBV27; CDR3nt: TGTGCCAGCAGCGCCTTAGCGGGAGGAGGCGAGCAGTACTTC; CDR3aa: CASSALAGGGEQYF
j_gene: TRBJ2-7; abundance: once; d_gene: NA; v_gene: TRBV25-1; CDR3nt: TGTGCCAGCATGGGTCGTCCTCGGGAGCAGTACTTC; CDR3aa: CASMGRPREQYF
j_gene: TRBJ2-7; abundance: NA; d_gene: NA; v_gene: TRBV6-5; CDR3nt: TGTGCCAGCAGTTACTTATCCGGGACGGTCTCCTACGAGCAGTACTTC; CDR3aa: CASSYLSGTVSYEQYF
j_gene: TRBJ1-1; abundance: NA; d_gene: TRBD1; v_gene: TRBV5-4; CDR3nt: TGTGCCAGCAGCTATACTGCCTGGACAGGGGATGAAGCTTTCTTT; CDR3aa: CASSYTAWTGDEAFF
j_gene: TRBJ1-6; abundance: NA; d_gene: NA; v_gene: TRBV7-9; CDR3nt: TGTGCCAGCAGCCCCGGGGGTGGTGAGGCTTCACCCCTCCACTTT; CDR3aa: CASSPGGGEASPLHF
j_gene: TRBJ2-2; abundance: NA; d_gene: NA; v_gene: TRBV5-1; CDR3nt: TGCGCCAGCAGCTTGGGGGTCGCCGGGGAGCTGTTTTTT; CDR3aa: CASSLGVAGELFF
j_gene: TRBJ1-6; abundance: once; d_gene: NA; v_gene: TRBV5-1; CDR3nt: TGCGCCAGCAGCCCATCGGAGGGGACTTCACCCCTCCACTTT; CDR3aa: CASSPSEGTSPLHF
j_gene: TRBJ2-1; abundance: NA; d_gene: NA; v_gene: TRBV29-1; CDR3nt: TGCAGCGTGGTAACAGGTGATAGTCCGTTCTTC; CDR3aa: CSVVTGDSPFF
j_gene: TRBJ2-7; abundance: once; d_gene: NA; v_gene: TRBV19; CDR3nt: TGTGCCAGTAGTATAGACGGGGGTCCAGTCTCCGAGCAGTACTTC; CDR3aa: CASSIDGGPVSEQYF
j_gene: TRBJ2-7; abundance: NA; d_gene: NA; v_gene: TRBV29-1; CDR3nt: TGCAGCGTTGAGGACCGCGAGCAGTACTTC; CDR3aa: CSVEDREQYF
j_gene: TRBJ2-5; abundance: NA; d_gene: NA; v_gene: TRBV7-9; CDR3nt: TGTGCCAGCAGCTTATTCGGACAGCAAGAGACCCAGTACTTC; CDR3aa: CASSLFGQQETQYF